Shown below are 21 T cell receptor beta chains from a single sample sequenced in a study of blood T cells in healthy people across ages. The second PCR ran roughly 7 to 11 cycles with a sample-barcoded 5' primer and J-beta primers. TCRdb re-called the 5' RACE reads through MiXCR, storing one row per CDR3 protein. The sample lists 730,000 or so distinct CDR3 sequences, roughly two fifths occurring once. What was sequenced was blood. The receptors were gathered from a woman aged 60-75 years in good health.

The rearrangement uses TRBV7-9 and TRBJ1-2, with 9 bases that match TRBD1. The junction had 17 bases not matched to a gene; V was cut back by 3 bases and J by 6 bases. In germline, CDR1 is SEHNR, CDR2 FQNEAQ (reference sequence). The CDR3 length is 18 residues. DNA for the CDR3: TGTGCCAGCAGCTTGCGTACCTTGACAGGGGGAGAGGAAGATGGCTACACCTTC. Translation: CASSLRTLTGGEEDGYTF. The whole variable domain, remainder taken from reference TRBV7-9 and TRBJ1-2, is DTGVSQNPRHKITKRGQNVTFRCDPISEHNRLYWYRQTLGQGPEFLTYFQNEAQLEKSRLLSDRFSAERPKGSFSTLEIQRTEQGDSAMYLCASSLRTLTGGEEDGYTFGSGTRLTVV.

V gene TRBV7-2 combines with J gene TRBJ2-5, with D hard to call. Looked up from germline, CDR1 is SGHTA and CDR2 is FQGNSA. The ends were cut back, 3 bases at V and 4 bases at J, with 21 bases in the middle. The CDR3 spans 17 residues. DNA of the CDR3: TGTGCCAGCAGCTTTCAAATCCAGGCAGCCTCAGGAGAGACCCAGTACTTC. Protein sequence: CASSFQIQAASGETQYF.

V gene TRBV6-4 combines with J gene TRBJ2-1, with 7 bases that match TRBD2. The CDR3 is made up of 14 amino acids. Germline V gene sequence: CDR1 MRHNA, CDR2 SNTAGT. Trimming cost V 2 bases and J 8 bases; bases outside gene matches: 6. The CDR3 here is CASSDGRVSDEQFF. The CDR3 nucleotides are TGTGCCAGCAGTGACGGGAGGGTTTCAGATGAGCAGTTCTTC.

This clonotype appeared many times. The rearrangement links TRBV9 to TRBJ2-7; TRBD2 matches 15 bases. The CDR3 totals 18 residues. The V gene end was trimmed by 3 bases and the J gene end by 4 bases; junction bases not matched to a gene: 11. Germline assignment: CDR1 SGDLS and CDR2 YYNGEE. Here the CDR3 DNA reads TGTGCCAGCAGCGCCGGGACTAGCGGGGGGAATACTGATTACGAGCAGTACTTC. It translates to CASSAGTSGGNTDYEQYF.

CDR3 region: CSARDPNGGEQFF. The CDR3 DNA sequence: TGCAGTGCTAGAGATCCTAACGGCGGTGAGCAGTTCTTC. The chain employs TRBV20-1 and TRBJ2-1; D gene uncertain. CDR3 size: 13 residues. Trimming cost V 0 bases and J 9 bases, with 12 bases left between them. Germline assignment: CDR1 DFQATT and CDR2 SNEGSKA (reference sequence).

The chain joins TRBV9 to TRBJ2-1; 7 positions agree with TRBD2. Germline CDR1 reads SGDLS; CDR2 reads YYNGEE. V shed 0 bases and J 5 bases; nucleotides not matched to a gene: 8. The CDR3 consists of 16 residues. DNA for the CDR3: TGTGCCAGCAGCGTAGATGGGTCTAGCGGAAACAATGAGCAGTTCTTC. This sequence encodes CASSVDGSSGNNEQFF.

This clonotype has more than one count but fewer than ten. V usage is TRBV5-1 and J usage is TRBJ2-3; 11 bases are a match to TRBD2. V shed 2 bases, J shed 6 bases, and the junction held 5 bases outside the gene matches. The CDR3 consists of 15 residues. Germline V gives CDR1 SGHRS, CDR2 YFSETQ. The CDR3 is CASSFLAGGSDTQYF. CDR3 DNA sequence: TGCGCCAGCAGCTTTCTAGCGGGAGGTTCGGATACGCAGTATTTT.

A word on this clonotype: One base away lies a much larger clone, so this may be a sequencing read error. V usage is TRBV25-1 and J usage is TRBJ1-2; D is uncertain. V was clipped by 4 bases and J by 6 bases, with 12 bases between them. This CDR3 is built from 13 residues. From germline, CDR1 is MGHDK and CDR2 SYGVNS. The CDR3: CASSVTEGDGYTF. In nucleotides, the CDR3 is TGTGCCAGCAGTGTAACCGAGGGAGATGGCTACACCTTC.

About this clonotype: This may be a read error, as it is one base from a much larger clone. V usage is TRBV7-9 and J usage is TRBJ2-3, with D uncertain. From germline, CDR1 is SEHNR and CDR2 FQNEAQ (reference sequence). V lost 1 base and J lost 2, with 10 bases in between. This CDR3 has 15 amino acids. CDR3 nucleotide sequence: TGTGCCAGCAGCTTAGTGCTAAGGCCCACAGATACGCAGTATTTT. Translated: CASSLVLRPTDTQYF. Together with reference TRBV7-9 and TRBJ2-3, the CDR3 gives the full variable domain: DTGVSQNPRHKITKRGQNVTFRCDPISEHNRLYWYRQTLGQGPEFLTYFQNEAQLEKSRLLSDRFSAERPKGSFSTLEIQRTEQGDSAMYLCASSLVLRPTDTQYFGPGTRLTVL.

This clonotype was seen at least ten times. This chain connects TRBV29-1 to TRBJ2-1; 7 bases align to TRBD1. The length of the CDR3 is 13 residues. Germline CDR1 and CDR2: SQVTM and ANQGSEA. With V trimmed by 4 bases and J by 8 bases, 8 bases remained unmatched. As DNA, the CDR3 is TGCAGCGTTGGGACAGGATCATTGGATGAGCAGTTCTTC. It yields the protein CSVGTGSLDEQFF.

This clonotype was picked up many times. The chain couples TRBV7-2 to TRBJ2-7; D perhaps matches TRBD2 (5 bases). Germline-derived CDR1 and CDR2 are SGHTA and FQGNSA. Trimming removed 3 bases from V and 5 bases from J, with 11 bases in between. This CDR3 comprises 13 residues. In DNA form, the CDR3 reads TGTGCCAGCAGCTTTGGCGGGCCCCACGAGCAGTACTTC. Its protein product is CASSFGGPHEQYF.

This chain connects TRBV29-1 to TRBJ1-4, with a possible D match to TRBD1 (6 bases). Trimming removed 6 bases from V and 5 bases from J, with 19 bases in between. The CDR3 has 15 amino acids. The germline CDR1 and CDR2 sequences are SQVTM and ANQGSEA. The CDR3 coding sequence is TGCAGCGTCTCAAGAGTAGGGGGGGGGAATGAAAAACTGTTTTTT. Protein product: CSVSRVGGGNEKLFF.

The chain uses TRBV4-3 and TRBJ2-7, with 10 bases aligning to TRBD1. Germline V lookup: CDR1 LGHNA, CDR2 YSLEER. The CDR3 extends over 16 amino acids. After removal of 2 bases from V and 3 bases from J, the junction contained 7 bases not matched to a gene. In nucleotides, the CDR3 is TGCGCCAGCAGCCAATCGCTGGGACAGGGGTTCTACGAGCAGTACGTC. Translated: CASSQSLGQGFYEQYV.

The DNA for the CDR3 is TGTGCCAGCAGCTACGGTTATCCCCAGGGGAAAGAAACCTACGAGCAGTACGTC. This encodes CASSYGYPQGKETYEQYV. This chain uses TRBV6-2 or TRBV6-3 with TRBJ2-7, with D possibly TRBD1 on 6 matching bases. In germline, CDR1 is MNHEY, CDR2 SVGEGT. The CDR3 is 18 residues long. V was clipped by 6 bases and J by 2 bases, with 26 bases between them.

The chain recombines TRBV29-1 with TRBJ1-2, with unresolved D. V dropped 3 bases and J dropped 6 bases, with 11 bases sitting between them. The CDR3 sequence is 12 residues long. Germline CDR1 and CDR2: SQVTM and ANQGSEA. In DNA form, the CDR3 reads TGCAGCGTTGATATGGGGAACAATGGCTACACCTTC. Protein: CSVDMGNNGYTF.

With regard to this clonotype: Since a much larger clone is just one base distant, this may be a read error. The genes are TRBV5-1 and TRBJ2-1; 11 positions match TRBD1. The CDR3 sequence is 15 residues long. CDR1 and CDR2 from the germline V gene are SGHRS and YFSETQ. CDR3 in DNA: TGCGTCAGCAGCCCGGGACAGGGGGCCTACAATGAGCAGTTCTTC. Protein sequence: CVSSPGQGAYNEQFF.

This clonotype came up a few times. The J gene is TRBJ2-1, the V gene TRBV29-1; D ambiguous. The V gene lost 3 bases and the J gene lost 5 bases, with 11 bases spanning the gap. The CDR3 is 13 residues long. Germline V gene sequence: CDR1 SQVTM, CDR2 ANQGSEA. In nucleotides, the CDR3 is TGCAGCGTTGACGCCGACAACCACAATGAGCAGTTCTTC. The encoded protein is CSVDADNHNEQFF.

This rearrangement joins TRBV7-6 to TRBJ1-2; 11 nucleotides align to TRBD1. Germline V gene data show CDR1 as SGHVS and CDR2 as FNYEAQ. V shed 4 bases and J 10 bases; nucleotides not matched to a gene: 5. This CDR3 contains 13 residues. The DNA of the CDR3 is TGTGCCAGCAGCTCTGGACAGGGGGCCGACTACACCTTC. It yields the protein CASSSGQGADYTF.

This clonotype was found a few times. The CDR3 DNA sequence: TGTGCCAGCAGTACCCGACTAGCGGGAGTTTCAAAGGGAGATACGCAGTATTTT. Translating it yields CASSTRLAGVSKGDTQYF. The J gene is TRBJ2-3, the V gene TRBV2; 12 bases are a match to TRBD2. V was clipped by 5 bases and J by 5 bases; unmatched bases: 14. This CDR3 is 18 amino acids long. Germline values: CDR1 SNHLY, CDR2 FYNNEI.

A few counts support this clonotype. The V gene is TRBV28, the J gene TRBJ2-5; D may be TRBD1 (5 bases). Germline CDR1 is MDHEN and CDR2 is SYDVKM. The germline V and J ends were trimmed by 5 bases and 2 bases, with 18 bases remaining between them. The length of the CDR3 is 16 residues. CDR3 sequence (DNA): TGTGCCAGCAGTCCAGGGAACATCAAAACACAAGAGACCCAGTACTTC. This encodes CASSPGNIKTQETQYF.

This clonotype was observed a handful of times. The rearrangement uses TRBV19 and TRBJ2-3; D unresolved. Germline CDR1 reads LNHDA; CDR2 reads SQIVND (reference sequence). CDR3 length equals 14 residues. The ends were cut back, 5 bases at V and 4 bases at J, with 13 bases in the middle. CDR3 DNA sequence: TGTGCCAGTAGTCTACTTGATCGGGCAGATACGCAGTATTTT. Its translation is CASSLLDRADTQYF. Variable domain in full (rest from reference TRBV19 and TRBJ2-3): DGGITQSPKYLFRKEGQNVTLSCEQNLNHDAMYWYRQDPGQGLRLIYYSQIVNDFQKGDIAEGYSVSREKKESFPLTVTSAQKNPTAFYLCASSLLDRADTQYFGPGTRLTVL.